Listed here are 5 T cell receptor beta chains from one sample, sequenced in a study of immune evolution from preneoplasia to lung adenocarcinoma. Clones were sequenced by immunoSEQ multiplex PCR, and TCRdb holds only the in-frame ones, with some missing. There are 5,000 to 6,000 clones in the sample; around 80% occur only once, and roughly 10% lies in the top ten. The material sequenced was FFPE minimally invasive lung adenocarcinoma tissue. These TCRs come from a person aged 55-79 years with lung adenocarcinoma.

This clone was seen a few times. The chain uses TRBV27 and TRBJ1-2; maybe TRBD1 (5 bases). Trimming shortened V by 0 bases and J by 3 bases, and 11 bases separated the two germline ends. The V gene's germline CDR1 is MNHEY and CDR2 SMNVEV (reference sequence). The CDR3 has 15 residues. CDR3 region: CASSLSPGTYYGYTF. The CDR3 DNA reads as TGTGCCAGCAGTTTATCCCCAGGGACCTACTATGGCTACACCTTC.

This clone was recorded once. The rearrangement links TRBV5-1 to TRBJ1-1; 7 bases map to TRBD1. The V and J ends lost 7 bases and 3 bases, in that order; junction bases with no gene match: 9. The CDR3 covers 14 residues. Germline V gene lookup returns CDR1 SGHRS and CDR2 YFSETQ. CDR3 sequence: CASGSQGSYTEAFF. CDR3 DNA sequence: TGCGCCAGCGGATCACAGGGGTCCTACACTGAAGCTTTCTTT.

V is TRBV6-5 and J is TRBJ2-7, with 7 bases matching TRBD2. The CDR3 loop spans 13 amino acids. Trimming at V came to 4 bases and at J to 2 bases, leaving 2 bases not matched to a gene. CDR1 is MNHEY, CDR2 SVGAGI, per germline. The CDR3 sequence: CASSFGLAYEQYF. Written as DNA, the CDR3 is TGTGCCAGCAGTTTTGGACTAGCCTACGAGCAGTACTTC.

The chain uses TRBV4-2 and TRBJ1-3; no clear D gene. Germline V gene data show CDR1 as LGHNA and CDR2 as YNFKEQ. The CDR3 consists of 17 residues. The V end lost 0 bases, the J end lost 0 bases, and 12 bases lay between the germline ends. As DNA, the CDR3 is TGTGCCAGCAGCCAAGAATTTACCTTGACCTCTGGAAACACCATATATTTT. Encoded protein: CASSQEFTLTSGNTIYF.

The chain is built from TRBV9 and TRBJ1-5; D not certain. Trimming stripped 1 base from V and 3 bases from J, with 11 bases between. CDR3 length equals 15 residues. In germline, CDR1 is SGDLS, CDR2 YYNGEE. The chain's CDR3 is CASSVTAGDNQPQHF. The CDR3 DNA reads as TGTGCCAGCAGCGTAACGGCTGGAGACAATCAGCCCCAGCATTTT.